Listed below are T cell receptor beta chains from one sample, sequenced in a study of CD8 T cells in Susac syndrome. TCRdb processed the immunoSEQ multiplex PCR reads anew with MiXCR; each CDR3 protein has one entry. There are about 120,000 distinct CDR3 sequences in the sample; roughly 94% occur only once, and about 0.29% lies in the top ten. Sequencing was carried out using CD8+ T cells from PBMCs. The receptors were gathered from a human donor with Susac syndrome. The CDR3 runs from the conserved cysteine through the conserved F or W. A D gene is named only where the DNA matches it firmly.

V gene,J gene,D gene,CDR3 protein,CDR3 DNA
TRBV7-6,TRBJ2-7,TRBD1,CASSLGQSLAEQYF,TGTGCCAGCAGCTTGGGACAGTCGTTGGCCGAGCAGTACTTC
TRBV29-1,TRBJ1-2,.,CSVFAYREKGYGYTF,TGCAGCGTCTTCGCGTACAGGGAAAAAGGGTATGGCTACACCTTC
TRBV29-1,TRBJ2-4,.,CSVAAQGNIQYF,TGCAGCGTCGCGGCCCAGGGGAACATTCAGTACTTC
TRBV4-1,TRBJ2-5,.,CASSHRHLAGETQYF,TGCGCCAGCAGCCACAGACATCTAGCTGGGGAGACCCAGTACTTC
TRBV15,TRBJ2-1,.,CATSRRRSNEQFF,TGTGCCACCAGCAGGCGTAGAAGCAATGAGCAGTTCTTC
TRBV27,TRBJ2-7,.,CASSLSGANEQYF,TGTGCCAGCAGTTTATCGGGGGCTAACGAGCAGTACTTC
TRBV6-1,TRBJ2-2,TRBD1,CASRGTGVVTGELFF,TGTGCCAGCAGAGGGACAGGGGTCGTCACCGGGGAGCTGTTTTTT
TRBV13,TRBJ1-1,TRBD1,CASSQGADTEAFF,TGTGCCAGCAGCCAGGGGGCGGACACTGAAGCTTTCTTT
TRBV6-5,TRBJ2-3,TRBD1,CASRAGGADTQYF,TGTGCCAGCAGGGCAGGGGGCGCAGATACGCAGTATTTT
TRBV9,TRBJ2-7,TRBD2,CASSPRASGVWEQYF,TGTGCCAGCAGCCCCCGGGCTAGCGGGGTTTGGGAGCAGTACTTC
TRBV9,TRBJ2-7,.,CASSESGGSYEQYF,TGTGCCAGCAGCGAAAGTGGGGGGTCCTACGAGCAGTACTTC